What follows describes a single T cell receptor beta chain. The antigen is undetermined. This entry is derived from a study of a mutant IDH1 vaccine in newly diagnosed glioma. At the level of the study: Radiotherapy alone preceded vaccination by 4-6 weeks; alternatively, vaccination started with temozolomide cycles. Sex distribution of treated patients was around 62% male and about 38% female; mean age was roughly 37 years. Findings and caveats of the study: A vaccine-induced immune response developed in roughly 95% of the patients.

This table comes from immunoSEQ multiplex PCR, and its TCRdb copy is limited to in-frame clones, with some not included. The sample includes around 57,000 clones, approximately 81% of them seen just once. Time point indicated: week 35, safety follow-up. Alongside topical imiquimod, each dose of vaccine comprised 300 ug of mutant IDH1 20-mer peptide. Donor tumors were new WHO grade 3 or 4 IDH1-mutant, ATRX-lost astrocytomas. The sequence derives from a man younger than 40 with glioma. The sample here was PBMCs, taken from a glioma patient whose treatment included an IDH1 peptide vaccine.

The CDR3: CSVGSPVTDTQYF. For the CDR3, the DNA is TGCAGCGTTGGATCTCCAGTCACAGATACGCAGTATTTT. The J gene is TRBJ2-3, the V gene TRBV29-1; no reliable D call. The CDR3 contains 13 residues. The V end lost 4 bases, the J end lost 2 bases, and 10 bases lay between the germline ends. Per germline, CDR1 SQVTM and CDR2 ANQGSEA.